These 7 T cell receptor beta chains were sequenced from one sample in a study of technical replicates of blood from several donors. TCRdb keeps only in-frame clones here, not all; method: immunoSEQ multiplex PCR. The sample lists 70,000 to 80,000 clones, 91% occurring once. The sequencing sample was made of T cells isolated from PBMCs. The receptors derive from a human donor in good health. Some clones in this sample may be carry-over from other donors' samples.

This rearrangement joins TRBV10-3 to TRBJ1-1; 7 positions match TRBD1. Trimming took 2 bases from V and 1 from J; bases not matched to a gene: 7. In germline, CDR1 is ENHRY, CDR2 SYGVKD. The CDR3 extends over 16 amino acids. The CDR3 coding sequence is TGTGCCATCAGTGAGCCGGTCGGGACAGCGAACACTGAAGCTTTCTTT. Amino acids: CAISEPVGTANTEAFF.

This rearrangement joins TRBV6-1 to TRBJ2-1; TRBD2 is a possible D gene (7 bases). The length of the CDR3 is 15 residues. Per germline, CDR1 MNHNS and CDR2 SASEGT. Trimming took 10 bases from V and 6 from J, leaving 22 bases between them. The DNA for the CDR3 is TGTGCCACCCGGGTGGAGGGGGGGCCAAGCAATGAGCAGTTCTTC. It translates to CATRVEGGPSNEQFF.

V is TRBV6-6 and J is TRBJ2-7, with 11 bases matching TRBD2. Unmatched junction bases numbered 7, after V lost 5 bases and J lost 4 bases. Germline CDR1 MNHNY, CDR2 SVGAGI (reference sequence). The CDR3 has 15 residues. Here the CDR3 reads CASSPKTSGRYEQYF. The CDR3 nucleotides read TGTGCCAGCAGTCCTAAAACTAGCGGGAGATACGAGCAGTACTTC.

This chain links TRBV19 with TRBJ1-5; tentative D call: TRBD1 (5 bases). Germline assignment: CDR1 LNHDA and CDR2 SQIVND (reference sequence). The CDR3 extends over 14 amino acids. The ends were cut back, 5 bases at V and 4 bases at J, with 12 bases in the middle. The CDR3: CASSHDRNNQPQHF. CDR3 DNA: TGTGCCAGTAGTCATGACAGAAATAATCAGCCCCAGCATTTT.

This sequence joins TRBV11-1 and TRBJ2-7; 8 bases line up with TRBD1. The junction had 6 bases not matched to a gene; V was cut back by 6 bases and J by 2 bases. The CDR3 has 14 residues. Germline V gene sequence: CDR1 SGHAT, CDR2 FQDESV (reference sequence). CDR3 amino acids: CASSGTGYAYEQYF. In DNA form, the CDR3 reads TGTGCCAGCAGTGGGACAGGCTACGCCTACGAGCAGTACTTC. Full variable domain (rest looked up from reference TRBV11-1 and TRBJ2-7): EAEVAQSPRYKITEKSQAVAFWCDPISGHATLYWYRQILGQGPELLVQFQDESVVDDSQLPKDRFSAERLKGVDSTLKIQPAELGDSAMYLCASSGTGYAYEQYFGPGTRLTVT.

The rearrangement links TRBV29-1 to TRBJ1-1, with TRBD1 as a possible D gene (5 bases). The germline V and J ends were trimmed by 4 bases and 5 bases, with 11 bases remaining between them. Germline V gene lookup returns CDR1 SQVTM and CDR2 ANQGSEA. The CDR3 is 12 amino acids. The CDR3 nucleotides are TGCAGCGTTGCGGGGAGGGGTACTGAAGCTTTCTTT. This translates into CSVAGRGTEAFF. The complete variable domain, with remaining parts taken from reference TRBV29-1 and TRBJ1-1, reads SAVISQKPSRDICQRGTSLTIQCQVDSQVTMMFWYRQQPGQSLTLIATANQGSEATYESGFVIDKFPISRPNLTFSTLTVSNMSPEDSSIYLCSVAGRGTEAFFGQGTRLTVV.

V and J are TRBV5-1 and TRBJ2-7; no clear D gene. Germline loops: CDR1 SGHRS, CDR2 YFSETQ. V gave up 4 bases and J gave up 0 bases, with 11 bases separating them. The CDR3 has 14 residues. The CDR3 nucleotides are TGCGCCAGCAGCGTGGACCCGAGCTCCTACGAGCAGTACTTC. Translated: CASSVDPSSYEQYF.